What follows are 31 T cell receptor beta chains derived from one specimen sequenced in a study of OX40 agonist ivuxolimab in advanced cancers. TCRdb's copy holds only in-frame clones and misses some; the assay was immunoSEQ multiplex PCR. The data contain about 69,000 clones, 91% of them seen just once; the ten biggest clones take up approximately 0.3%. The input for sequencing was CD4+ or CD8+ T cells sorted from blood, taken in a trial of the OX40 agonist ivuxolimab. Source of these receptors: an adult with an advanced solid tumor such as melanoma, head and neck, liver or kidney cancer.

V and J are TRBV9 and TRBJ2-1, with 10 nucleotides matching TRBD2. Trimming removed 0 bases from V and 5 bases from J; junction bases left unmatched: 5. Germline loops: CDR1 SGDLS, CDR2 YYNGEE. The CDR3 runs 16 residues. Written as DNA, the CDR3 is TGTGCCAGCAGCGTAGGTCTAGCGGGAGCAGACAATGAGCAGTTCTTC. It yields the protein CASSVGLAGADNEQFF.

V is TRBV5-1 and J is TRBJ1-1; 7 positions agree with TRBD1. Looked up from germline, CDR1 is SGHRS and CDR2 is YFSETQ. The V and J ends lost 2 bases and 1 base, in that order; junction bases with no gene match: 2. The CDR3 has 14 amino acids. CDR3 bases: TGCGCCAGCAGCTTCGGGACAGCGAACACTGAAGCTTTCTTT. Its protein is CASSFGTANTEAFF.

The V and J genes are TRBV11-3 and TRBJ2-7, with a weak D call TRBD1 (6 bases). The CDR3 has 13 amino acids. The germline gives CDR1 SGHNT, CDR2 YENEEA. Trimming pared 5 bases from V and 5 bases from J, leaving 13 bases between. This CDR3 is CASSGGRGNEQYF. In nucleotides, the CDR3 is TGTGCCAGCAGCGGAGGAAGGGGGAACGAGCAGTACTTC.

This sequence joins TRBV11-1 and TRBJ2-2; D gene unclear. Trimming removed 1 base from V and 3 bases from J, with 3 bases in between. In germline, CDR1 is SGHAT, CDR2 FQDESV (reference sequence). The CDR3 length is 13 residues. As DNA, the CDR3 is TGTGCCAGCAGCTTAGGGTACACCGGGGAGCTGTTTTTT. As protein: CASSLGYTGELFF.

The rearrangement links TRBV14 to TRBJ2-5, with a weak D call TRBD1 (5 bases). Trimming removed 4 bases at V and 4 bases at J, with 13 bases between. Germline V gives CDR1 SGHDN, CDR2 FVKESK. CDR3 length: 14 amino acids. CDR3 in DNA: TGTGCCAGCAGCCGCCAGGGTTCTCCAGAGACCCAGTACTTC. Amino acids: CASSRQGSPETQYF.

The chain is built from TRBV7-9 and TRBJ1-5; D ambiguous. The CDR3 covers 14 residues. CDR1 SEHNR and CDR2 FQNEAQ come from the germline V gene (reference sequence). V was pared by 4 bases and J by 1 base, with 8 bases between. As DNA, the CDR3 is TGTGCCAGCAGCTCCCCGGGAAGCAATCAGCCCCAGCATTTT. Amino acid sequence: CASSSPGSNQPQHF. Together with reference TRBV7-9 and TRBJ1-5, the CDR3 gives the full variable domain: DTGVSQNPRHKITKRGQNVTFRCDPISEHNRLYWYRQTLGQGPEFLTYFQNEAQLEKSRLLSDRFSAERPKGSFSTLEIQRTEQGDSAMYLCASSSPGSNQPQHFGDGTRLSIL.

The CDR3 here is CASSPTSSGNTIYF. For the CDR3, the DNA is TGTGCCAGCAGTCCAACAAGCTCTGGAAACACCATATATTTT. This chain links TRBV28 with TRBJ1-3; D is unclear. V lost 5 bases to trimming and J lost 0 bases, with 8 bases between them. The CDR3 sequence is 14 residues long. Germline CDR1 and CDR2: MDHEN and SYDVKM.

CDR3 in DNA: TGTGCCAGCAGCCTGAGACAGGGGGACTATGGCTACACCTTC. Translation gives CASSLRQGDYGYTF. The chain employs TRBV7-8 and TRBJ1-2; the match to TRBD1 covers 9 bases. CDR3 length: 14 residues. Trimming removed 5 bases from V and 3 bases from J; junction bases left unmatched: 4. CDR1 and CDR2 from the germline V gene are SGHVS and FQNEAQ.

This clone has a single count. The gene calls are TRBV18 and TRBJ2-5, with D perhaps TRBD1 (5 bases). Trimming removed 1 base from V and 5 bases from J, with 11 bases in between. The CDR3 spans 14 residues. Germline values: CDR1 KGHSH, CDR2 LQKENI. This chain's CDR3 is CASSPLQGPETQYF. Written as DNA, the CDR3 is TGTGCCAGCTCACCACTTCAGGGTCCGGAGACCCAGTACTTC.

V and J are TRBV29-1 and TRBJ2-3; 14 bases map to TRBD2. Germline trimming cut 4 bases from V and 7 bases from J; bases unmatched to any gene: 4. Germline lookup yields CDR1 SQVTM and CDR2 ANQGSEA. The CDR3 is made up of 14 amino acids. The CDR3 DNA is TGCAGCGTTGTGAGACTAGCGGGAGGGTATACGCAGTATTTT. Protein: CSVVRLAGGYTQYF.

This clone showed up just once. V usage is TRBV6-1 and J usage is TRBJ2-2; 11 positions match TRBD2. The CDR3 has 16 residues. The germline V gene has CDR1 MNHNS and CDR2 SASEGT. V lost 3 bases and J lost 3; bases outside the gene matches: 3. The CDR3 DNA sequence: TGTGCCAGCAGTGATAGCGGGAGGGGGGACACCGGGGAGCTGTTTTTT. It encodes CASSDSGRGDTGELFF.

The rearrangement joins TRBV27 to TRBJ1-6, with TRBD1 as a possible D gene (6 bases). Looked up from germline, CDR1 is MNHEY and CDR2 is SMNVEV (reference sequence). V gave up 4 bases and J gave up 9 bases, with 13 bases separating them. CDR3 length equals 14 residues. CDR3 loop: CASSSGQWGSPLHF. As DNA, the CDR3 is TGTGCCAGCAGTTCCGGACAGTGGGGTTCACCCCTCCACTTT.

The chain joins TRBV27 to TRBJ1-6; 7 positions agree with TRBD1. The CDR3 runs to 17 residues. The germline gives CDR1 MNHEY, CDR2 SMNVEV (reference sequence). V lost 2 bases and J lost 7; bases outside the gene matches: 11. Written as DNA, the CDR3 is TGTGCCAGCAGTTTACAGCTCCGGCAGGGGGGGAATTCACCCCTCCACTTT. As protein: CASSLQLRQGGNSPLHF.

The V call is TRBV19, the J call TRBJ1-5, with 8 bases identical to TRBD1. J lost 4 bases, V lost 4 bases, and 6 bases had no gene match. CDR1 is LNHDA and CDR2 is SQIVND in the germline V gene (reference sequence). The CDR3 is made up of 15 amino acids. This CDR3 reads CASSTAGGQNQPQHF. The CDR3 nucleotides read TGTGCCAGTAGTACAGCAGGGGGCCAGAATCAGCCCCAGCATTTT.

The V gene is TRBV15, the J gene TRBJ2-1, with D possibly TRBD1 on 7 matching bases. Germline V gene lookup returns CDR1 LNHNV and CDR2 YYDKDF (reference sequence). This CDR3 spans 16 amino acids. Between the trimmed V and J ends, which lost 0 bases and 7 bases, there was a span of 16 bases. CDR3 sequence reads: CATSRDRAAGGNEQFF. CDR3 DNA: TGTGCCACCAGCAGAGATCGGGCGGCAGGGGGGAATGAGCAGTTCTTC.

The J gene is TRBJ2-3, the V gene TRBV7-9; TRBD2 matches at 12 bases. This CDR3 has 16 residues. V dropped 4 bases and J dropped 4; count of bases not matched to a gene: 6. CDR1 and CDR2 from the germline V gene are SEHNR and FQNEAQ (reference sequence). The CDR3 loop is CASSSGLAGYPDTQYF. The CDR3 DNA reads as TGTGCCAGCAGCTCCGGACTAGCGGGATACCCAGATACGCAGTATTTT. The entire variable domain, with the rest obtained from reference TRBV7-9 and TRBJ2-3, is as follows: DTGVSQNPRHKITKRGQNVTFRCDPISEHNRLYWYRQTLGQGPEFLTYFQNEAQLEKSRLLSDRFSAERPKGSFSTLEIQRTEQGDSAMYLCASSSGLAGYPDTQYFGPGTRLTVL.

The V and J genes are TRBV10-3 and TRBJ1-1; no firm D call. The germline V gene has CDR1 ENHRY and CDR2 SYGVKD. CDR3 length equals 13 residues. Trimming pared 2 bases from V and 2 bases from J, leaving 6 bases between. The CDR3 coding sequence is TGTGCCATCAGTGAGCGAGGAAACACTGAAGCTTTCTTT. It codes for CAISERGNTEAFF.

The chain couples TRBV19 to TRBJ2-7, with 8 nucleotides matching TRBD2. This CDR3 spans 15 amino acids. The germline V gene has CDR1 LNHDA and CDR2 SQIVND (reference sequence). V lost 5 bases, J lost 4 bases, and 10 bases stayed unmatched. The CDR3 bases are TGTGCCAGTAGTCCTGGACTAGCCACGGTTTACGAGCAGTACTTC. Translation: CASSPGLATVYEQYF.

The rearrangement uses TRBV7-3 and TRBJ2-3; tentatively, D is TRBD2 (6 bases). Germline lookup yields CDR1 SGHTA and CDR2 FQGTGA. The CDR3 has 18 amino acids. Trimming stripped 0 bases from V and 2 bases from J, with 18 bases between. CDR3 in amino acids: CASSLTGSGVLLTDTQYF. The CDR3 nucleotides read TGTGCCAGCAGCTTAACAGGATCGGGGGTGTTACTCACAGATACGCAGTATTTT.

This clone was counted once. This rearrangement joins TRBV13 to TRBJ2-2; 14 bases line up with TRBD2. CDR1 is PRHDT, CDR2 FYEKMQ, per germline (reference sequence). J was trimmed by 6 bases and V by 5 bases; bases with no gene match: 8. The CDR3 is 17 residues long. The CDR3 region has the DNA TGTGCCAGCAGCACCGGACTAGCGGGAGGCCGTGCCGGGGAGCTGTTTTTT. Translated: CASSTGLAGGRAGELFF. Combining the CDR3 with reference TRBV13 and TRBJ2-2 gives the whole variable domain AAGVIQSPRHLIKEKRETATLKCYPIPRHDTVYWYQQGPGQDPQFLISFYEKMQSDKGSIPDRFSAQQFSDYHSELNMSSLELGDSALYFCASSTGLAGGRAGELFFGEGSRLTVL.

The rearrangement links TRBV27 to TRBJ2-2, with D tentatively TRBD2 (5 bases). Germline CDR1 is MNHEY and CDR2 is SMNVEV (reference sequence). The CDR3 totals 14 residues. The V and J ends lost 8 bases and 5 bases respectively, with 15 bases between them. Here the CDR3 reads CASGRRGSTGELFF. The DNA of the CDR3 is TGTGCCAGCGGGCGACGGGGTTCTACCGGGGAGCTGTTTTTT.

This clone was found once. V usage is TRBV19 and J usage is TRBJ2-1; 13 bases are a match to TRBD2. Losses at the gene ends were 3 bases for V and 4 bases for J; bases not matched to a gene: 6. From germline, CDR1 is LNHDA and CDR2 SQIVND (reference sequence). The CDR3 contains 17 residues. CDR3 loop: CASSMRGLAGLYNEQFF. The CDR3 region has the DNA TGTGCCAGTAGTATGCGGGGACTAGCGGGACTGTACAATGAGCAGTTCTTC.

The chain combines TRBV6-5 with TRBJ1-4, with D perhaps TRBD1 (6 bases). In germline, CDR1 is MNHEY, CDR2 SVGAGI. This CDR3 is built from 15 residues. V gave up 7 bases and J gave up 8 bases, with 20 bases separating them. The CDR3 loop is CASKSGGGGREKLFF. For the CDR3, the DNA is TGTGCCAGCAAATCCGGCGGAGGGGGGCGAGAAAAACTGTTTTTT.

This clone occurred a few times. The rearrangement joins TRBV7-8 to TRBJ2-1; D perhaps matches TRBD2 (7 bases). The germline CDR1 and CDR2 sequences are SGHVS and FQNEAQ. Trimming stripped 5 bases from V and 0 bases from J, with 23 bases between. CDR3 size: 19 residues. CDR3 protein: CASSTDSKLAVSSYNEQFF. CDR3 DNA: TGTGCCAGCAGCACGGACAGTAAGCTAGCGGTCAGCTCCTACAATGAGCAGTTCTTC.

The chain employs TRBV7-9 and TRBJ2-2; no clear D gene. CDR3 length: 14 residues. V lost 4 bases, J lost 4 bases, and 10 bases lay in between. Germline V gene sequence: CDR1 SEHNR, CDR2 FQNEAQ (reference sequence). The CDR3 DNA reads as TGTGCCAGCAGCTCCCGTCGGGTCACCGGGGAGCTGTTTTTT. Translation: CASSSRRVTGELFF.

The J gene is TRBJ2-3, the V gene TRBV5-1, with D hard to call. There are 16 residues in the CDR3. Trimming shortened V by 0 bases and J by 1 base, and 12 bases separated the two germline ends. The germline CDR1 and CDR2 sequences are SGHRS and YFSETQ. The CDR3 spells CASSLAVGQGTDTQYF. CDR3 DNA: TGCGCCAGCAGCTTGGCCGTCGGTCAGGGCACAGATACGCAGTATTTT.

The chain uses TRBV18 and TRBJ2-4, with 8 positions matching TRBD2. The CDR3 length is 14 residues. Trimming removed 3 bases from V and 7 bases from J; junction bases left unmatched: 5. CDR1 and CDR2 from the germline V gene are KGHSH and LQKENI. CDR3: CASSPGLDPNIQYF. The DNA for the CDR3 is TGTGCCAGCTCACCGGGACTAGATCCCAACATTCAGTACTTC.

This clone was picked up one time. J is TRBJ2-3 and V is TRBV5-1; D uncertain. The length of the CDR3 is 15 residues. Trimming left V 2 bases short and J 0 bases short, with 10 bases between. In germline, CDR1 is SGHRS, CDR2 YFSETQ. The CDR3 protein is CASSFRESSTDTQYF. The CDR3 region has the DNA TGCGCCAGCAGCTTTCGCGAATCTAGCACAGATACGCAGTATTTT.

Turning to this clone: In the same sample, other DNA sequences code for this CDR3. V gene TRBV30 combines with J gene TRBJ1-3; the D gene is possibly TRBD1 (5 bases). Per the germline V gene, CDR1 is GTSNPN and CDR2 is SVGIG (reference sequence). The CDR3 length is 14 residues. The ends were cut back, 0 bases at V and 0 bases at J, with 6 bases in the middle. CDR3 in amino acids: CAWSVTASGNTIYF. The CDR3 coding sequence is TGTGCCTGGAGTGTGACAGCCTCTGGAAACACCATATATTTT.

The chain links TRBV6-5 to TRBJ1-2, with D hard to call. V dropped 6 bases and J dropped 8 bases, with 10 bases sitting between them. The germline gives CDR1 MNHEY, CDR2 SVGAGI. CDR3 length equals 11 residues. The CDR3 coding sequence is TGTGCCAGCAGCCTAACAAGCGGCTACACCTTC. This sequence encodes CASSLTSGYTF.

The chain recombines TRBV11-2 with TRBJ2-7, with TRBD2 matching over 8 bases. Germline CDR1 is SGHAT and CDR2 is FQNNGV. Trimming removed 0 bases from V and 4 bases from J; junction bases left unmatched: 8. The CDR3 is made up of 16 amino acids. In DNA, the CDR3 is TGTGCCAGCAGCTTAGATGGGGTAGCGGGAAGGTACGAGCAGTACTTC. As protein: CASSLDGVAGRYEQYF.